Following are 5 T cell receptor beta chains from one sample sequenced in a study of blood T cell repertoires in COVID-19. Sequenced by immunoSEQ multiplex PCR; TCRdb stores in-frame clones only, minus some. The profile covers approximately 40,000 clones, with approximately 90% appearing a single time and around 20% taken by the ten largest. Source material: peripheral blood. The receptor source for this set is a man between 50 and 59 years old in a cohort sampled during active COVID-19.

This clone was seen only once. The chain has TRBV7-3 and TRBJ2-7, with 9 nucleotides matching TRBD1. V shed 4 bases, J shed 6 bases, and the junction held 4 bases outside the gene matches. CDR1 and CDR2 from the germline V gene are SGHTA and FQGTGA. This CDR3 spans 13 amino acids. CDR3 sequence (DNA): TGTGCCAGCAGCTGGGACAGGGCATCCGAGCAGTACGTC. As protein: CASSWDRASEQYV.

The V call is TRBV7-8, the J call TRBJ2-7, with D possibly TRBD1 on 6 matching bases. Trimming shortened V by 8 bases and J by 4 bases, and 15 bases separated the two germline ends. The CDR3 has 13 residues. The germline gives CDR1 SGHVS, CDR2 FQNEAQ. The CDR3 sequence: CASCQPGDYEQYV. The CDR3 DNA is TGTGCCAGCTGCCAACCAGGGGATTACGAGCAGTACGTC.

This clone has just one count. The chain recombines TRBV12-3 or TRBV12-4 with TRBJ1-4; no clear D gene. The CDR3 contains 12 residues. Between the trimmed V and J ends, which lost 8 bases and 8 bases, there was a span of 12 bases. DNA for the CDR3: TGTGCCAGCCAGAGGGTTGGGGAAAAACTGTTTTTT. The encoded protein is CASQRVGEKLFF.

The V and J genes are TRBV10-3 and TRBJ1-5, with TRBD1 identical over 7 bases. V dropped 5 bases and J dropped 5; count of bases not matched to a gene: 6. CDR1 ENHRY and CDR2 SYGVKD come from the germline V gene. The CDR3 has 14 amino acids. CDR3 nucleotide sequence: TGTGCCATCAGTACAACAGGGGAACATCAGCCCCAGCATTTT. Protein sequence: CAISTTGEHQPQHF.

The chain employs TRBV5-4 and TRBJ1-2; 7 positions match TRBD1. Germline V gives CDR1 SGHNT, CDR2 YYREEE (reference sequence). J was trimmed by 0 bases and V by 4 bases; bases with no gene match: 6. The CDR3 consists of 15 residues. As DNA, the CDR3 is TGTGCCAGCAGCCCAGAGGGGACAGCTAACTATGGCTACACCTTC. This codes for CASSPEGTANYGYTF.